These 32 T cell receptor beta chains came from one sample sequenced in a study of PD-1 blockade in classical Hodgkin lymphoma. Clones were sequenced by immunoSEQ multiplex PCR, and TCRdb holds only the in-frame ones, with some missing. The sample records approximately 34,000 clones, roughly 80% being singletons. All the patients suffered relapse after autologous stem cell transplantation, and brentuximab vedotin exposure differed. Material: peripheral blood mononuclear cells (PBMCs), obtained at baseline. The receptors were sampled from a human donor with classical Hodgkin lymphoma.

The V and J genes are TRBV7-2 and TRBJ2-7; D may be TRBD1 (6 bases). The CDR3 is made up of 14 amino acids. The germline V gene has CDR1 SGHTA and CDR2 FQGNSA. V gave up 8 bases and J gave up 0 bases, with 14 bases separating them. CDR3 bases: TGTGCCAGCTCAAGACAGGAGAGCTCCTACGAGCAGTACTTC. As protein: CASSRQESSYEQYF.

CDR3: CASSPDSNYGYTF. CDR3 sequence (DNA): TGTGCCAGCAGCCCGGACTCAAACTATGGCTACACCTTC. The chain recombines TRBV2 with TRBJ1-2, with unresolved D. This CDR3 has 13 amino acids. Trimming removed 6 bases from V and 2 bases from J, with 10 bases in between. The germline CDR1 and CDR2 sequences are SNHLY and FYNNEI.

This rearrangement joins TRBV27 to TRBJ2-1; 7 nucleotides line up with TRBD2. This CDR3 has 13 amino acids. With V trimmed by 6 bases and J by 10 bases, 9 bases remained unmatched. The germline V gene has CDR1 MNHEY and CDR2 SMNVEV (reference sequence). The chain's CDR3 is CASRRYGGGEQFF. The DNA for the CDR3 is TGTGCCAGCAGACGATATGGGGGGGGAGAGCAGTTCTTC.

The chain joins TRBV9 to TRBJ2-7, with 8 bases fitting TRBD1. CDR3 length: 17 amino acids. Germline V gene sequence: CDR1 SGDLS, CDR2 YYNGEE. Trimming at V came to 2 bases and at J to 6 bases, leaving 16 bases not matched to a gene. This CDR3 is CASSVTGTGGLGGEQYF. The CDR3 bases are TGTGCCAGCAGCGTTACCGGGACAGGCGGGTTAGGGGGCGAGCAGTACTTC. Together with reference TRBV9 and TRBJ2-7, the CDR3 gives the full variable domain: DSGVTQTPKHLITATGQRVTLRCSPRSGDLSVYWYQQSLDQGLQFLIQYYNGEERAKGNILERFSAQQFPDLHSELNLSSLELGDSALYFCASSVTGTGGLGGEQYFGPGTRLTVT.

The chain combines TRBV18 with TRBJ1-5; no firm D call. From germline, CDR1 is KGHSH and CDR2 LQKENI. V was shortened by 3 bases and J by 5 bases, with 14 bases between the two germline ends. The CDR3 covers 15 residues. CDR3: CASSPGPKEDQPQHF. In nucleotides, the CDR3 is TGTGCCAGCTCACCCGGACCGAAAGAGGATCAGCCCCAGCATTTT.

This chain's CDR3 is CASSAVLYEQYF. CDR3 nucleotide sequence: TGTGCCAGCAGCGCAGTACTCTACGAGCAGTACTTC. The rearrangement joins TRBV9 to TRBJ2-7; D remains unclear. This CDR3 region has 12 residues. V shed 3 bases and J shed 3 bases, with 7 bases lying between them. The germline V gene encodes CDR1 SGDLS and CDR2 YYNGEE.

The rearrangement uses TRBV6-1 and TRBJ2-3; D is ambiguous. Trimming took 5 bases from V and 5 from J, leaving 11 bases between them. Germline assignment: CDR1 MNHNS and CDR2 SASEGT. This CDR3 is 13 amino acids long. CDR3 DNA: TGTGCCAGCAGTCCGAAGTATGGAGATACGCAGTATTTT. Its protein product is CASSPKYGDTQYF.

The chain employs TRBV6-1 and TRBJ1-2, with 11 bases identical to TRBD1. J lost 5 bases, V lost 4 bases, and 3 bases had no gene match. Germline CDR1 and CDR2: MNHNS and SASEGT. The CDR3 sequence is 14 residues long. DNA of the CDR3: TGTGCCAGCAGTGGGACAGGGGGCGGTTATGGCTACACCTTC. Encoded protein: CASSGTGGGYGYTF.

The chain recombines TRBV5-4 with TRBJ2-7; a possible D gene is TRBD2 (5 bases). In germline, CDR1 is SGHNT, CDR2 YYREEE (reference sequence). V lost 0 bases, J lost 6 bases, and 10 bases lay in between. The CDR3 contains 13 residues. The CDR3 coding sequence is TGTGCCAGCAGCTTGGATTGGAGGAGCGAGCAGTACTTC. It translates to CASSLDWRSEQYF.

The gene calls are TRBV18 and TRBJ1-3, with 8 bases lining up with TRBD1. The CDR3 runs 14 residues. From germline, CDR1 is KGHSH and CDR2 LQKENI. Trimming cost V 5 bases and J 6 bases; bases outside gene matches: 6. CDR3 nucleotides: TGTGCCAGCTCAACGGGACAGGAGTCAAACACCATATATTTT. Translation: CASSTGQESNTIYF.

The J gene is TRBJ1-6, the V gene TRBV18; 7 bases align to TRBD1. The trim removed 4 bases at V and 2 bases at J, leaving 5 bases unmatched. Germline V CDR1 and CDR2: KGHSH, LQKENI. The CDR3 has 16 residues. The CDR3 region is CASSLDRIAYNSPLHF. As DNA, the CDR3 is TGTGCCAGCTCACTGGACAGGATTGCCTATAATTCACCCCTCCACTTT.

The J gene is TRBJ1-3, the V gene TRBV27; D call uncertain. V was shortened by 2 bases and J by 4 bases, with 6 bases between the two germline ends. The CDR3 contains 13 residues. CDR1 and CDR2 from the germline V gene are MNHEY and SMNVEV (reference sequence). The DNA of the CDR3 is TGTGCCAGCAGTTTAGGGCCGGGAAACACCATATATTTT. Encoded protein: CASSLGPGNTIYF.

This sequence joins TRBV5-6 and TRBJ1-3; TRBD1 might be the D (5 bases). The CDR3 length is 14 residues. Germline V gene sequence: CDR1 SGHDT, CDR2 YYEEEE. V was pared by 6 bases and J by 1 base, with 11 bases between. The CDR3 nucleotides read TGTGCCAGCACCGCAAGGGGTTCTGGAAACACCATATATTTT. This gives the protein CASTARGSGNTIYF.

Judged by abundance, this clone is medium-sized. The chain combines TRBV29-1 with TRBJ2-1; 11 nucleotides align to TRBD1. The CDR3 spans 13 residues. Looked up from germline, CDR1 is SQVTM and CDR2 is ANQGSEA. J lost 8 bases, V lost 6 bases, and 6 bases had no gene match. In nucleotides, the CDR3 is TGCAGCGTCGGACAGGGGGCTGGGGATGAGCAGTTCTTC. As protein: CSVGQGAGDEQFF.

The V and J genes are TRBV6-6 and TRBJ1-4; TRBD1 matches 8 bases. J was trimmed by 8 bases and V by 6 bases; bases with no gene match: 5. This CDR3 is built from 13 residues. Germline CDR1 and CDR2: MNHNY and SVGAGI (reference sequence). The CDR3 bases are TGTGCCAGCAGACAGGGGGTTAACGAAAAACTGTTTTTT. It codes for CASRQGVNEKLFF.

This chain joins TRBV7-6 and TRBJ1-1; D perhaps matches TRBD1 (6 bases). CDR3 size: 15 residues. Germline lookup yields CDR1 SGHVS and CDR2 FNYEAQ. Trimming cost V 0 bases and J 4 bases, with 12 bases left between them. This CDR3 reads CASSLAGQLGTEAFF. The CDR3 DNA reads TGTGCCAGCAGCTTAGCAGGACAGTTGGGCACTGAAGCTTTCTTT.

The chain has TRBV19 and TRBJ1-1; D is ambiguous. With 6 bases removed from V and 2 bases from J, the gap between germline ends came to 22 bases. This CDR3 region has 17 residues. Looked up from germline, CDR1 is LNHDA and CDR2 is SQIVND (reference sequence). This chain's CDR3 is CASSTLGIQRTNTEAFF. Here the CDR3 DNA reads TGTGCCAGTAGCACCTTGGGGATACAGAGAACCAACACTGAAGCTTTCTTT.

The rearrangement joins TRBV14 to TRBJ1-1; 8 bases fit TRBD1. CDR1 SGHDN and CDR2 FVKESK come from the germline V gene. V lost 3 bases to trimming and J lost 0 bases; unmatched junction nucleotides: 12. The CDR3 has 18 residues. CDR3 residues: CASSQHQGARVLNTEAFF. The CDR3 DNA sequence: TGTGCCAGCAGCCAGCATCAGGGGGCGCGAGTCCTGAACACTGAAGCTTTCTTT.

The V and J genes are TRBV19 and TRBJ2-2; 10 nucleotides match TRBD1. The CDR3 spans 13 residues. V lost 9 bases and J lost 7; bases outside the gene matches: 5. The germline CDR1 and CDR2 sequences are LNHDA and SQIVND (reference sequence). In nucleotides, the CDR3 is TGTGCCAGCCTAGGACAGGGGGTCGGGGAGCTGTTTTTT. This codes for CASLGQGVGELFF.

This clone was counted only a few times. The V gene is TRBV18, the J gene TRBJ1-1; the D is unclear. V gave up 2 bases and J gave up 1 base, with 11 bases separating them. The CDR3 sequence is 15 residues long. The germline CDR1 and CDR2 sequences are KGHSH and LQKENI. CDR3 bases: TGTGCCAGCTCACCAATGGGTACAGAGAACACTGAAGCTTTCTTT. Translating it yields CASSPMGTENTEAFF.

In this sample, this clone turned up a few times. The chain recombines TRBV7-2 with TRBJ1-5, with unresolved D. This CDR3 has 13 residues. Trimming pared 5 bases from V and 5 bases from J, leaving 10 bases between. Germline V CDR1 and CDR2: SGHTA, FQGNSA. In DNA, the CDR3 is TGTGCCAGCAGCCCGCAGCAGGATCAGCCCCAGCATTTT. Its protein product is CASSPQQDQPQHF. Filled out from reference TRBV7-2 and TRBJ1-5, the complete variable domain reads GAGVSQSPSNKVTEKGKDVELRCDPISGHTALYWYRQSLGQGLEFLIYFQGNSAPDKSGLPSDRFSAERTGGSVSTLTIQRTQQEDSAVYLCASSPQQDQPQHFGDGTRLSIL.

This chain joins TRBV11-2 and TRBJ1-6; D call uncertain. Germline CDR1 reads SGHAT; CDR2 reads FQNNGV. The length of the CDR3 is 14 residues. Trimming cost V 0 bases and J 10 bases, with 10 bases left between them. CDR3 in DNA: TGTGCCAGCAGCTTAGATAGTTCCTACTCACCCCTCCACTTT. As protein: CASSLDSSYSPLHF. Based on the CDR3 plus reference TRBV11-2 and TRBJ1-6, the full variable domain is EAGVAQSPRYKIIEKRQSVAFWCNPISGHATLYWYQQILGQGPKLLIQFQNNGVVDDSQLPKDRFSAERLKGVDSTLKIQPAKLEDSAVYLCASSLDSSYSPLHFGNGTRLTVT.

The chain couples TRBV27 to TRBJ1-5, with no clear D. The V gene lost 2 bases and the J gene lost 7 bases, with 9 bases spanning the gap. CDR1 and CDR2 from the germline V gene are MNHEY and SMNVEV (reference sequence). The CDR3 is made up of 13 amino acids. The CDR3 spells CASSLTGEQPQHF. CDR3 nucleotide sequence: TGTGCCAGCAGTTTAACCGGGGAGCAGCCCCAGCATTTT.

The rearrangement uses TRBV21-1 and TRBJ2-7; the D call of TRBD1 is as the table states it, not checked on the DNA. TRBV21-1 is labeled a pseudogene. The CDR3 has 17 amino acids. CDR3 region: CASRRRRGQGRFYEQYF. In DNA, the CDR3 is TGTGCCAGCAGGAGACGAAGGGGACAGGGGCGCTTCTACGAGCAGTACTTC.

This clone was picked up one time. This rearrangement joins TRBV7-3 to TRBJ2-3; D not certain. Germline V lookup: CDR1 SGHTA, CDR2 FQGTGA. The CDR3 totals 13 residues. V gave up 5 bases and J gave up 1 base, with 7 bases separating them. The CDR3 region is CASSLPRTDTQYF. The DNA for the CDR3 is TGTGCCAGCAGCCTTCCCCGCACAGATACGCAGTATTTT.

This clone was observed a handful of times. The rearrangement links TRBV7-9 to TRBJ1-1, with 7 bases identical to TRBD1. The J segment lost 5 bases and the V segment lost 5 bases, leaving 8 bases of the junction unmatched. The CDR3 consists of 14 residues. Germline loops: CDR1 SEHNR, CDR2 FQNEAQ (reference sequence). The CDR3 sequence is CASSVRQGETEAFF. The CDR3 coding sequence is TGTGCCAGCAGCGTTCGGCAGGGGGAGACTGAAGCTTTCTTT.

This chain links TRBV2 with TRBJ1-6, with TRBD1 as a possible D gene (6 bases). In germline, CDR1 is SNHLY, CDR2 FYNNEI. The CDR3 has 13 amino acids. The V end lost 1 base, the J end lost 10 bases, and 8 bases lay between the germline ends. CDR3 loop: CASSEGGGSPLHF. The CDR3 DNA follows: TGTGCCAGCAGTGAAGGGGGGGGCTCACCCCTCCACTTT.

The chain has TRBV9 and TRBJ1-3; 7 bases are shared with TRBD1. Trimming took 0 bases from V and 4 from J; bases not matched to a gene: 13. The CDR3 runs 18 residues. From germline, CDR1 is SGDLS and CDR2 YYNGEE. This chain's CDR3 is CASSVEFGGGGLGNTIYF. The CDR3, as DNA: TGTGCCAGCAGCGTAGAGTTTGGAGGGGGCGGTTTGGGAAACACCATATATTTT.

The rearrangement joins TRBV12-1 to TRBJ2-7; the D call of TRBD1 is as the table states it, not checked on the DNA. TRBV12-1 is marked as a pseudogene. The CDR3 contains 16 residues. The chain's CDR3 is CASSHLNRRFSYEQYF. Written as DNA, the CDR3 is TGTGCCAGCAGCCACCTCAACAGGAGATTCTCCTACGAGCAGTACTTC.

The chain joins TRBV25-1 to TRBJ2-7; 9 bases fit TRBD1. After removal of 5 bases from V and 2 bases from J, the junction contained 4 bases not matched to a gene. The CDR3 is 14 amino acids. Per the germline V gene, CDR1 is MGHDK and CDR2 is SYGVNS. The CDR3 protein is CASSLGQGPYEQYF. The CDR3 DNA is TGTGCCAGCAGTCTGGGACAGGGCCCCTACGAGCAGTACTTC.

By sample fraction, this clone is medium-sized (0.01 to 0.1%). The rearrangement joins TRBV27 to TRBJ2-1, with 9 nucleotides matching TRBD1. The CDR3 is 14 amino acids. The V and J ends lost 6 bases and 5 bases, in that order; junction bases with no gene match: 5. The V gene's germline CDR1 is MNHEY and CDR2 SMNVEV (reference sequence). CDR3 region: CASRLGTGNNEQFF. DNA for the CDR3: TGTGCCAGCAGACTCGGGACAGGGAACAATGAGCAGTTCTTC.

V is TRBV7-3 and J is TRBJ1-1, with D perhaps matching TRBD1 (6 bases). V lost 5 bases, J lost 2 bases, and 12 bases lay in between. The CDR3 contains 14 residues. Germline values: CDR1 SGHTA, CDR2 FQGTGA. CDR3 amino acids: CASSVQGGNTEAFF. The CDR3 DNA reads TGTGCCAGCAGCGTACAGGGTGGCAACACTGAAGCTTTCTTT. Complete variable domain (other parts from reference TRBV7-3 and TRBJ1-1): GAGVSQTPSNKVTEKGKYVELRCDPISGHTALYWYRQSLGQGPEFLIYFQGTGAADDSGLPNDRFFAVRPEGSVSTLKIQRTERGDSAVYLCASSVQGGNTEAFFGQGTRLTVV.